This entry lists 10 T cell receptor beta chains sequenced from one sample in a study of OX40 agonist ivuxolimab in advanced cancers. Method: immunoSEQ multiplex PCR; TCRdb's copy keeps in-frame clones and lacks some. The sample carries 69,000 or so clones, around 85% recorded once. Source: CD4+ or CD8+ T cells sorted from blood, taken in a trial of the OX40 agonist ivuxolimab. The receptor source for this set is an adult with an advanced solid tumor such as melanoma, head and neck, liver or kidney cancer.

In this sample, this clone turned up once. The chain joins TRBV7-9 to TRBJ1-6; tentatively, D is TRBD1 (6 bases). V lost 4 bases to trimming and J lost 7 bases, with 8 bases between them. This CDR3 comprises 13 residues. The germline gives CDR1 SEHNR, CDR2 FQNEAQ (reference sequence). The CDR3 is CASSWDINSPLHF. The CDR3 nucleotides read TGTGCCAGCAGCTGGGACATAAATTCACCCCTCCACTTT. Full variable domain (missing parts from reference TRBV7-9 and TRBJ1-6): DTGVSQNPRHKITKRGQNVTFRCDPISEHNRLYWYRQTLGQGPEFLTYFQNEAQLEKSRLLSDRFSAERPKGSFSTLEIQRTEQGDSAMYLCASSWDINSPLHFGNGTRLTVT.

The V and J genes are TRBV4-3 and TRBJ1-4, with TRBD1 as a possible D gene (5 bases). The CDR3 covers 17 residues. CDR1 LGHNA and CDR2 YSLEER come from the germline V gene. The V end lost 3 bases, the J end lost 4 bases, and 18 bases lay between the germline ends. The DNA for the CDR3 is TGCGCCAGCAGCCACCTCCCTGAGTGGGGGGATAATGAAAAACTGTTTTTT. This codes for CASSHLPEWGDNEKLFF.

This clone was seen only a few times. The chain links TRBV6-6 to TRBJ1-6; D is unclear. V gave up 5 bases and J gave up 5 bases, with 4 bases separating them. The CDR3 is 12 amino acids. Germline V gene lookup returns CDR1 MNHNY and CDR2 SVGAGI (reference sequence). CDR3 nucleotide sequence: TGTGCCAGCAGTCAAGATAATTCACCCCTCCACTTT. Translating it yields CASSQDNSPLHF.

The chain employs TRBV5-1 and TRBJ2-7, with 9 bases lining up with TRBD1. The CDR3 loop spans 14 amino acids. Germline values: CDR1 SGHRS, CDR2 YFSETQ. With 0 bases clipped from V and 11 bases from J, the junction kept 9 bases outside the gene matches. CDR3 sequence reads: CASSLGRGQGRKYF. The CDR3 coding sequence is TGCGCCAGCAGCTTGGGCCGCGGACAGGGGAGGAAGTACTTC.

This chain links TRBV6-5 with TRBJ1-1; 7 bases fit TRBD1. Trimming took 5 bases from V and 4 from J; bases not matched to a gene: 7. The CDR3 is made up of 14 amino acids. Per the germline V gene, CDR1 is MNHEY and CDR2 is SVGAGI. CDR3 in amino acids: CASSPDRVGTEAFF. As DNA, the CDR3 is TGTGCCAGCAGTCCCGACAGGGTTGGCACTGAAGCTTTCTTT.

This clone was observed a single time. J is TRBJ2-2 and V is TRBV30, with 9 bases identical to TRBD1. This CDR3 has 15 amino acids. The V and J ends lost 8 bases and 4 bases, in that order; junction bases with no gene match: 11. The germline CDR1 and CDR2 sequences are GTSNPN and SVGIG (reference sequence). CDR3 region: CARGSGQGGTGELFF. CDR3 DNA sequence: TGTGCCCGGGGGTCGGGACAGGGAGGCACCGGGGAGCTGTTTTTT.

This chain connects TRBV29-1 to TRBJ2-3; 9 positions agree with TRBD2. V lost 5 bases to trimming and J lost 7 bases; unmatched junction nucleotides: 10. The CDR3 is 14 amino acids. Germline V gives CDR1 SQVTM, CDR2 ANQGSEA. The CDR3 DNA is TGCAGCGTTAGAGCTAGCGGGACTTGGAATACGCAGTATTTT. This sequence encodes CSVRASGTWNTQYF.

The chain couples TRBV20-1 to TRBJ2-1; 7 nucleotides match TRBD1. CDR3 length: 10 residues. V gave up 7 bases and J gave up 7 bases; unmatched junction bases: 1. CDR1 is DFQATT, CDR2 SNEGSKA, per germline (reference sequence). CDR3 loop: CSVRGNEQFF. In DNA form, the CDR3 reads TGCAGTGTCAGGGGGAATGAGCAGTTCTTC.

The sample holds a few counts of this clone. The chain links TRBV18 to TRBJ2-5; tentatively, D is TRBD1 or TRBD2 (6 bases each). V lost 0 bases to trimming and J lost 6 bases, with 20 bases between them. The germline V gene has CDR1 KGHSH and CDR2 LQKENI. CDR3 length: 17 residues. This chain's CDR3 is CASSPPGDRGPLKTQYF. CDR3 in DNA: TGTGCCAGCTCACCACCGGGAGATCGGGGGCCGTTAAAGACCCAGTACTTC.

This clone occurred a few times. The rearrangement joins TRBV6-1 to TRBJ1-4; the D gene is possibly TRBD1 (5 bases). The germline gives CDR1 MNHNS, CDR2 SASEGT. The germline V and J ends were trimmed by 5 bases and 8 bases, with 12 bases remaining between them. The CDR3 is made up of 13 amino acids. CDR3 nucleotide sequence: TGTGCCAGCAGTACAGGATTGGAAGAAAAACTGTTTTTT. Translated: CASSTGLEEKLFF.